One and the same sample provided the 19 T cell receptor beta chains below, sequenced in a study of early T cells in non-severe SARS-CoV-2 infection. Each CDR3 protein is one row after TCRdb ran MiXCR on the 5' RACE reads. In the table there are about 45,000 distinct CDR3 sequences, around 10% of which are singletons. Sequenced material: whole blood. These receptors were collected from an adult who was a healthcare worker with PCR-confirmed SARS-CoV-2 infection or an uninfected control (not recorded which).

This sequence joins TRBV6-5 and TRBJ2-7, with D maybe TRBD1 (5 bases). The CDR3 length is 13 residues. Trimming left V 6 bases short and J 2 bases short, with 11 bases between. CDR1 is MNHEY and CDR2 is SVGAGI in the germline V gene. The CDR3 loop is CASSRQQAYEQYF. CDR3 sequence (DNA): TGTGCCAGCAGCCGACAGCAGGCCTACGAGCAGTACTTC.

The table lists this clonotype with a few counts. This sequence joins TRBV11-2 and TRBJ2-3; D gene unclear. The CDR3 consists of 12 residues. V lost 5 bases, J lost 6 bases, and 9 bases lay in between. Per germline, CDR1 SGHAT and CDR2 FQNNGV. The CDR3 nucleotides read TGTGCCAGCAGCCCTGTAACGGATACGCAGTATTTT. Its translation is CASSPVTDTQYF.

This sequence joins TRBV4-2 and TRBJ1-5; D not certain. In germline, CDR1 is LGHNA, CDR2 YNFKEQ. Trimming removed 0 bases from V and 4 bases from J, with 7 bases in between. This CDR3 comprises 14 residues. The CDR3 is CASSQDQDNQPQHF. CDR3 DNA: TGTGCCAGCAGCCAAGATCAGGATAATCAGCCCCAGCATTTT.

There are many counts of this clonotype. The rearrangement links TRBV7-2 to TRBJ2-3, with 8 positions matching TRBD2. V lost 5 bases, J lost 1 base, and 11 bases stayed unmatched. This CDR3 region has 17 residues. In germline, CDR1 is SGHTA, CDR2 FQGNSA. DNA for the CDR3: TGTGCCAGCAGCCCTCGTTCGTGGCGGGAGGGCACAGATACGCAGTATTTT. It yields the protein CASSPRSWREGTDTQYF.

The sample holds a few counts of this clonotype. The chain has TRBV2 and TRBJ1-5; D is uncertain. Per the germline V gene, CDR1 is SNHLY and CDR2 is FYNNEI. CDR3 length: 15 amino acids. Deletions cut 4 bases from V and 2 bases from J, with 12 bases between. CDR3 amino acids: CASSVGEVGNQPQHF. In nucleotides, the CDR3 is TGTGCCAGCAGTGTCGGGGAAGTCGGCAATCAGCCCCAGCATTTT.

V gene TRBV7-8 combines with J gene TRBJ1-1; D is unclear. There are 14 residues in the CDR3. Germline V lookup: CDR1 SGHVS, CDR2 FQNEAQ. V shed 5 bases and J shed 1 base, with 11 bases lying between them. CDR3 loop: CASSPTLSNTEAFF. CDR3 sequence (DNA): TGTGCCAGCAGCCCAACTCTATCGAACACTGAAGCTTTCTTT.

This clonotype was found many times. The J gene is TRBJ1-2, the V gene TRBV2, with D possibly matching TRBD1 (6 bases). The ends were cut back, 1 base at V and 7 bases at J, with 7 bases in the middle. In germline, CDR1 is SNHLY, CDR2 FYNNEI. This CDR3 comprises 12 residues. The CDR3 region has the DNA TGTGCCAGCAGTGAAGACAGGGCTGGCTACACCTTC. As protein: CASSEDRAGYTF.

This chain links TRBV9 with TRBJ2-7; 9 bases are a match to TRBD2. J lost 2 bases, V lost 2 bases, and 2 bases had no gene match. The CDR3 sequence is 14 residues long. Germline loops: CDR1 SGDLS, CDR2 YYNGEE. CDR3 loop: CASSVASGTYEQYF. The DNA for the CDR3 is TGTGCCAGCAGCGTTGCTAGCGGGACCTACGAGCAGTACTTC.

This clonotype was seen ten or more times. The V gene is TRBV29-1, the J gene TRBJ2-7; tentatively, D is TRBD1 or TRBD2 (7 bases each). The V gene's germline CDR1 is SQVTM and CDR2 ANQGSEA. V lost 7 bases and J lost 2, with 21 bases in between. This CDR3 comprises 15 residues. CDR3 coding DNA: TGCAGCGCGGAGGGGGCTGCGGGGGACCCCTACGAGCAGTACTTC. Protein: CSAEGAAGDPYEQYF.

This clonotype was seen many times. The rearrangement links TRBV3-1 to TRBJ2-5, with D unclear. V was clipped by 5 bases and J by 2 bases, with 9 bases between them. The CDR3 contains 13 residues. Germline CDR1 is LGHDT and CDR2 is YNNKEL (reference sequence). The CDR3 bases are TGTGCCAGCAGCGCAGGACCACAAGAGACCCAGTACTTC. Translated, it gives CASSAGPQETQYF.

Regarding this clonotype: A junction boundary mismatches the germline segment, possibly from a read error. V usage is TRBV2 and J usage is TRBJ2-5; D not certain. The CDR3 has 14 residues. Germline values: CDR1 SNHLY, CDR2 FYNNEI. CDR3 coding DNA: TGTGCCAGCAGCCATGAGACAATCCAAGAGACCCGGTACTTC. Encoded protein: CASSHETIQETRYF.

CDR3 DNA sequence: TGCAGCGAGATGACAGGGGCGGGGGAGACCCAGTACTTC. It is translated as CSEMTGAGETQYF. The chain carries TRBV29-1 and TRBJ2-5; 8 bases match TRBD1. CDR1 is SQVTM and CDR2 is ANQGSEA in the germline V gene. The CDR3 has 13 amino acids. V lost 7 bases to trimming and J lost 5 bases; unmatched junction nucleotides: 9. The complete variable domain, with remaining parts taken from reference TRBV29-1 and TRBJ2-5, reads SAVISQKPSRDICQRGTSLTIQCQVDSQVTMMFWYRQQPGQSLTLIATANQGSEATYESGFVIDKFPISRPNLTFSTLTVSNMSPEDSSIYLCSEMTGAGETQYFGPGTRLLVL.

This clonotype has a count of ten or more. The rearrangement uses TRBV28 and TRBJ2-2; TRBD1 might be the D (6 bases). Trimming pared 4 bases from V and 4 bases from J, leaving 13 bases between. Germline assignment: CDR1 MDHEN and CDR2 SYDVKM. The CDR3 runs 15 residues. The chain's CDR3 is CASSSQGKSTGELFF. In nucleotides, the CDR3 is TGTGCCAGCAGTTCCCAGGGGAAGAGCACCGGGGAGCTGTTTTTT. Full variable domain (remainder filled in from reference TRBV28 and TRBJ2-2): DVKVTQSSRYLVKRTGEKVFLECVQDMDHENMFWYRQDPGLGLRLIYFSYDVKMKEKGDIPEGYSVSREKKERFSLILESASTNQTSMYLCASSSQGKSTGELFFGEGSRLTVL.

In this sample, this clonotype turned up many times. V usage is TRBV7-9 and J usage is TRBJ2-2; 10 bases are a match to TRBD2. V shed 6 bases and J 6 bases; nucleotides not matched to a gene: 19. The CDR3 contains 19 residues. CDR1 and CDR2 (germline): SEHNR, FQNEAQ (reference sequence). The CDR3 reads CASSRRGTEEREGPGELFF. The CDR3 DNA follows: TGTGCCAGCAGTCGAAGAGGGACAGAAGAGCGGGAGGGCCCCGGGGAGCTGTTTTTT.

This clonotype was seen ten or more times. The gene calls are TRBV19 and TRBJ1-5; 10 positions match TRBD1. This CDR3 spans 15 amino acids. Germline CDR1 is LNHDA and CDR2 is SQIVND (reference sequence). V gave up 6 bases and J gave up 0 bases; unmatched junction bases: 2. Here the CDR3 reads CASSGQGVSNQPQHF. CDR3 nucleotide sequence: TGTGCCAGTAGCGGACAGGGGGTTAGCAATCAGCCCCAGCATTTT.

The gene calls are TRBV12-3 or TRBV12-4 and TRBJ2-7; no clear D. The CDR3 loop spans 14 amino acids. Between the trimmed V and J ends, which lost 3 bases and 0 bases, there was a span of 9 bases. The CDR3 region has the DNA TGTGCCAGCAGTTTCACCCAAAGCTCCTACGAGCAGTACTTC. This codes for CASSFTQSSYEQYF.

V and J are TRBV25-1 and TRBJ2-2; D is uncertain. This CDR3 region has 12 residues. The ends were cut back, 5 bases at V and 6 bases at J, with 7 bases in the middle. Germline CDR1 reads MGHDK; CDR2 reads SYGVNS. The CDR3 DNA follows: TGTGCCAGCAGTCTTCTCCCCGGGGAGCTGTTTTTT. This codes for CASSLLPGELFF.

The chain uses TRBV20-1 and TRBJ1-2, with no clear D. CDR1 is DFQATT and CDR2 is SNEGSKA in the germline V gene (reference sequence). The ends were cut back, 6 bases at V and 3 bases at J, with 11 bases in the middle. CDR3 size: 12 residues. CDR3 region: CSARSLDYGYTF. The CDR3 bases are TGCAGTGCACGTAGTCTCGACTATGGCTACACCTTC.

This clonotype was picked up many times. The DNA of the CDR3 is TGTGCCAGCAGCCAAACCCCTCATAGCGGGAGAGGGGAGCAGTACTTC. Translating gives CASSQTPHSGRGEQYF. The chain combines TRBV28 with TRBJ2-7; 9 nucleotides agree with TRBD2. V lost 6 bases and J lost 7; bases outside the gene matches: 16. This CDR3 contains 16 residues. Germline-derived CDR1 and CDR2 are MDHEN and SYDVKM.